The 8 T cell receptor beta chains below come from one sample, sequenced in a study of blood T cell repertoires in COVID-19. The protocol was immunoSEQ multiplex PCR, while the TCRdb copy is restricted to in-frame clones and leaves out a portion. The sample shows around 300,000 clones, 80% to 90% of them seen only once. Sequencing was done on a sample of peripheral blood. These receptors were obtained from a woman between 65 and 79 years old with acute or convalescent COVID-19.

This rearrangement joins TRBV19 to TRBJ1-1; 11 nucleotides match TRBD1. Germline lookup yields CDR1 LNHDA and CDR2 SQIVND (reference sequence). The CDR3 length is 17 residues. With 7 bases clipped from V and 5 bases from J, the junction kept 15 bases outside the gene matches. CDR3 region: CASMRGRTGGLSTEAFF. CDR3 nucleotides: TGTGCCAGTATGAGAGGAAGGACAGGGGGCCTAAGTACTGAAGCTTTCTTT. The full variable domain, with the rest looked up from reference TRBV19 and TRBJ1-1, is DGGITQSPKYLFRKEGQNVTLSCEQNLNHDAMYWYRQDPGQGLRLIYYSQIVNDFQKGDIAEGYSVSREKKESFPLTVTSAQKNPTAFYLCASMRGRTGGLSTEAFFGQGTRLTVV.

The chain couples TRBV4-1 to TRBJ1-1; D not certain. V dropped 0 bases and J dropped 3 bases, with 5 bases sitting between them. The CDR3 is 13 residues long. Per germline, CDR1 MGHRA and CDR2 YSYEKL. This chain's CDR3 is CASSQDSYTEAFF. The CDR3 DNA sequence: TGCGCCAGCAGCCAAGACAGTTACACTGAAGCTTTCTTT.

CDR3 protein: CATSLGGKEVDEQYF. The CDR3 DNA reads as TGTGCCACCTCCCTTGGGGGGAAAGAAGTGGACGAGCAGTACTTC. This chain uses TRBV7-9 with TRBJ2-7, with D maybe TRBD2 (6 bases). The V end was cut by 10 bases, the J end by 5 bases, with 24 bases between. The germline V gene encodes CDR1 SEHNR and CDR2 FQNEAQ (reference sequence). This CDR3 spans 15 amino acids.

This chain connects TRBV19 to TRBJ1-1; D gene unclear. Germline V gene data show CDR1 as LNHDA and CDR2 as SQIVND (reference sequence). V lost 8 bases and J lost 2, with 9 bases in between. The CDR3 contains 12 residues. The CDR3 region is CASWRGNTEAFF. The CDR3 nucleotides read TGTGCCAGTTGGAGAGGAAACACTGAAGCTTTCTTT.

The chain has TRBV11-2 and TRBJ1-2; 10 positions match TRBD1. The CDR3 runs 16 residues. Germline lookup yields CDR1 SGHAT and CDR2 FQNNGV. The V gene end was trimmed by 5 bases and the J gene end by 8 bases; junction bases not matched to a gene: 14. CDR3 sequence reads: CASSPGQGGGSEGYTF. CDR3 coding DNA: TGTGCCAGCAGCCCCGGACAGGGGGGAGGATCAGAAGGCTACACCTTC. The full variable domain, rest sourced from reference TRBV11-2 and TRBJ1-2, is EAGVAQSPRYKIIEKRQSVAFWCNPISGHATLYWYQQILGQGPKLLIQFQNNGVVDDSQLPKDRFSAERLKGVDSTLKIQPAKLEDSAVYLCASSPGQGGGSEGYTFGSGTRLTVV.

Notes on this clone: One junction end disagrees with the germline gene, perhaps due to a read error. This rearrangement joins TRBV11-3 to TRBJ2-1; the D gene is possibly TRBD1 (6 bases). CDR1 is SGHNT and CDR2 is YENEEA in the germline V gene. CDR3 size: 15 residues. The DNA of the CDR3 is TGTGCCGGCAGCCCTAGAGGGGGTTCTGGGGGTGAGCAGTTCTTC. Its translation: CAGSPRGGSGGEQFF.

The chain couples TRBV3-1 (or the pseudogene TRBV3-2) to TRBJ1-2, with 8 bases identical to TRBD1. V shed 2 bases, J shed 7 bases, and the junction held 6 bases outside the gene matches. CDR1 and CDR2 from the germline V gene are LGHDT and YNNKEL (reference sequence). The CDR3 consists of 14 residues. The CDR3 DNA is TGTGCCAGCAGCCAACAAACAGGGGGGCGTGGCTACACCTTC. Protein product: CASSQQTGGRGYTF.

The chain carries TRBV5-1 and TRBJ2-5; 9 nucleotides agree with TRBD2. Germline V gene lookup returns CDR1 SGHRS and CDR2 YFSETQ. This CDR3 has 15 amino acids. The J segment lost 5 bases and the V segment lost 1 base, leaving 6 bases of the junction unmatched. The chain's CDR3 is CASSLNSGSIETQYF. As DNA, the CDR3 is TGCGCCAGCAGCTTGAATAGCGGGAGTATCGAGACCCAGTACTTC.